Each of the 13 T cell receptor beta chains below was sequenced from the same sample in a study of molecular identifiers for immune sequencing clone quantification. TCRdb used MiXCR to reprocess the PCR reads, holding one entry per CDR3 protein. Of nearly 650,000 distinct CDR3 sequences listed, over 25% were seen once; the top ten hold about 0.84%. Material for sequencing was naive CD8+ T cells from blood, with Jurkat cell RNA spiked in. The sample's subset: FACS-sorted CD8+CD4-CCR7+CD45RA+ naive T cells. The receptors derive from a human donor in good health. Some libraries in this study had Jurkat cell RNA spiked in.

This clonotype was observed many times. V is TRBV14 and J is TRBJ2-5; 13 positions match TRBD2. With V trimmed by 4 bases and J by 2 bases, 7 bases remained unmatched. Germline V gives CDR1 SGHDN, CDR2 FVKESK. The CDR3 contains 17 residues. This CDR3 reads CASSRNRGLAGQETQYF. CDR3 sequence (DNA): TGTGCCAGCAGCCGCAATCGGGGACTAGCGGGGCAAGAGACCCAGTACTTC.

This clonotype showed up just a few times. The V gene is TRBV4-1, the J gene TRBJ1-5; D is undetermined. Trimming cost V 1 base and J 6 bases, with 7 bases left between them. Per the germline V gene, CDR1 is MGHRA and CDR2 is YSYEKL. The CDR3 is made up of 13 amino acids. The CDR3: CASSQGTSQPQHF. CDR3 nucleotides: TGCGCCAGCAGCCAAGGGACGAGTCAGCCCCAGCATTTT.

V is TRBV4-1 and J is TRBJ2-2; D is undetermined. V lost 3 bases and J 5 bases, leaving 13 bases between the germline ends. From germline, CDR1 is MGHRA and CDR2 YSYEKL. This CDR3 is built from 15 residues. The CDR3 nucleotides read TGCGCCAGCAGCCACTTATCGTGGCGGACCGGGGAGCTGTTTTTT. Translating it yields CASSHLSWRTGELFF.

This chain links TRBV11-2 with TRBJ1-3; TRBD1 matches at 7 bases. CDR3 length: 19 residues. Trimming took 0 bases from V and 2 from J; bases not matched to a gene: 13. CDR1 is SGHAT and CDR2 is FQNNGV in the germline V gene. The CDR3 sequence: CASSLEAAGQFPPGNTIYF. The CDR3 nucleotides are TGTGCCAGCAGCTTAGAGGCTGCGGGACAGTTTCCTCCTGGAAACACCATATATTTT.

In this sample, this clonotype turned up a few times. The rearrangement uses TRBV20-1 and TRBJ2-7, with 7 bases that match TRBD2. J gave up 2 bases and V 0 bases, and 10 bases lay outside the gene matches. CDR1 DFQATT and CDR2 SNEGSKA come from the germline V gene (reference sequence). CDR3 size: 16 residues. This CDR3 reads CSAREFPGGSAYEQYF. The DNA for the CDR3 is TGCAGTGCTAGAGAGTTTCCTGGCGGGAGCGCCTACGAGCAGTACTTC.

In its sample, this clonotype was seen once. This may arise from a read error, as a much more abundant clone is one base away. The chain employs TRBV6-5 and TRBJ2-7; D gene uncertain. This CDR3 has 13 amino acids. Germline CDR1 reads MNHEY; CDR2 reads SVGAGI. Trimming stripped 0 bases from V and 2 bases from J, with 5 bases between. CDR3 loop: CASSYSVPYEQYF. The CDR3 nucleotides read TGTGCCAGCAGTTACTCTGTGCCCTACGAGCAGTACTTC.

As to this clonotype: Possible read error: a much larger clone is one base away. This chain links TRBV7-9 with TRBJ1-4; D ambiguous. The CDR3 covers 15 residues. The germline V gene encodes CDR1 SEHNR and CDR2 FQNEAQ (reference sequence). The CDR3 bases are TGTGCCAGCGGCTTAGAGCTCCAGTCGGATGAAAAACTGTTTTTT. The encoded protein is CASGLELQSDEKLFF.

The chain uses TRBV6-2 or TRBV6-3 and TRBJ1-3; weak D call: TRBD1 (5 bases). Trimming left V 10 bases short and J 0 bases short, with 16 bases between. The CDR3 covers 15 residues. Germline assignment: CDR1 MNHEY and CDR2 SVGEGT. Written as DNA, the CDR3 is TGTGCCACCCACGACCCGGGACCCTCTGGAAACACCATATATTTT. Protein sequence: CATHDPGPSGNTIYF.

This clonotype came up a few times. The chain links TRBV4-3 to TRBJ2-1; 8 bases agree with TRBD2. The CDR3 is made up of 17 amino acids. Unmatched junction bases numbered 15, after V lost 2 bases and J lost 9 bases. CDR1 is LGHNA, CDR2 YSLEER, per germline. CDR3 DNA sequence: TGCGCCAGCAGCCAACCAATCCCGGGACTAGGGAGGGGTGAGCAGTTCTTC. Protein: CASSQPIPGLGRGEQFF.

This clonotype was counted between two and nine times. The V gene is TRBV4-1, the J gene TRBJ2-7; D is possibly TRBD1 or TRBD2 (6 bases each). The germline V gene encodes CDR1 MGHRA and CDR2 YSYEKL. The V end lost 1 base, the J end lost 6 bases, and 19 bases lay between the germline ends. The CDR3 length is 16 residues. The CDR3 sequence: CASSQGRGPLGGEQYF. The CDR3 bases are TGCGCCAGCAGCCAAGGCAGGGGCCCTTTGGGAGGCGAGCAGTACTTC.

This chain connects TRBV4-3 to TRBJ1-1; possibly TRBD1 for D (5 bases). Germline CDR1 is LGHNA and CDR2 is YSLEER. The CDR3 covers 15 residues. The V gene lost 1 base and the J gene lost 4 bases, with 13 bases spanning the gap. CDR3 in DNA: TGCGCCAGCAGCCAAGCTCAGGGATCGGGCACTGAAGCTTTCTTT. Translation: CASSQAQGSGTEAFF.

This clonotype was counted many times. The rearrangement joins TRBV19 to TRBJ2-2, with TRBD1 matching over 8 bases. The CDR3 sequence is 17 residues long. Germline CDR1 and CDR2: LNHDA and SQIVND (reference sequence). Trimming took 3 bases from V and 5 from J; bases not matched to a gene: 11. The CDR3 nucleotides are TGTGCCAGTAGTATGACAGGCAGGGGGCTGAGAACCGGGGAGCTGTTTTTT. Translated: CASSMTGRGLRTGELFF.

This clonotype was observed a handful of times. The rearrangement uses TRBV15 and TRBJ2-7; 7 nucleotides agree with TRBD2. The germline V gene has CDR1 LNHNV and CDR2 YYDKDF (reference sequence). With V trimmed by 0 bases and J by 6 bases, 8 bases remained unmatched. This CDR3 has 15 residues. The CDR3 region is CATSRDWGGGFEQYF. In DNA form, the CDR3 reads TGTGCCACCAGCAGAGATTGGGGGGGAGGCTTCGAGCAGTACTTC.